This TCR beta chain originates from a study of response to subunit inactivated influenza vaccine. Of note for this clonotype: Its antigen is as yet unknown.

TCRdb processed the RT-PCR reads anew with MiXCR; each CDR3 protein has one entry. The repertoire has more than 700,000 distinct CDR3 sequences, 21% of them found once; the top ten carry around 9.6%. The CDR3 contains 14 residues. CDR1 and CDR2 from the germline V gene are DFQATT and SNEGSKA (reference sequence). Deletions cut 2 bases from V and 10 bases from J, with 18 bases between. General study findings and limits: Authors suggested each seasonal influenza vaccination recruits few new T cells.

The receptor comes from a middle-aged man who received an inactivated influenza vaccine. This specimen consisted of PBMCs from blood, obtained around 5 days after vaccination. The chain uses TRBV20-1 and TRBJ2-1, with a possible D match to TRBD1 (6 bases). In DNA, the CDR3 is TGCAGTGCTAGATCTCGACAGGCCGCAGGGGAGCAGTTCTTC. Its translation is CSARSRQAAGEQFF.